The rows below give T cell receptor beta chains drawn from one sample of a study of blood T cell repertoires in COVID-19. Only in-frame clones appear in the TCRdb table, and some are missing; sequencing was by immunoSEQ multiplex PCR. The table has approximately 140,000 clones, 84% seen once; the top ten hold less than 2.5%. The specimen sequenced was peripheral blood. The receptor source for this set is a man between 65 and 80 years old with acute or convalescent COVID-19. CDR3s leave out the opening cysteine and the closing phenylalanine or tryptophan. Fields, in order: J gene, V gene, CDR3 protein.

TRBJ1-4 TRBV9 ASSDKTGQNEKLF
TRBJ2-2 TRBV19 ASTSGNTGELF
TRBJ1-1 TRBV11-2 ASSLSGANTEAF
TRBJ1-2 TRBV20-1 SASPTDYGYT
TRBJ1-1 TRBV10-3 AISDYRGGWWSTEAF
TRBJ2-7 TRBV5-4 ASSMDLYSYEQY
TRBJ2-1 TRBV5-6 ASSSLAGGLNEQF
TRBJ1-5 TRBV28 ASSSPPGSNQPQH
TRBJ2-5 TRBV19 ASSMSREETQY
TRBJ2-2 TRBV7-8 ASSPRGGNTGELF
TRBJ2-3 TRBV3-1/TRBV3-2 ASSLPSGGASDTQY
TRBJ2-7 TRBV5-8 ASSLQGISSYEQY
TRBJ1-6 TRBV7-9 ASSLRAGEGSPLH
TRBJ2-3 TRBV27 ASRLQGAKDTQY
TRBJ1-5 TRBV10-3 AISEDREVQPQH
TRBJ1-6 TRBV7-2 ASSLRDTRLH
TRBJ2-7 TRBV6-5 ASSPGGTDEQY
TRBJ1-2 TRBV28 ASSSGQDRGMT
TRBJ2-2 TRBV5-1 ASSFSSGGLTGELF
TRBJ1-4 TRBV19 ASSVTLEEKLF
TRBJ1-1 TRBV11-2 ASSQQGGYTEAF
TRBJ1-5 TRBV3-1/TRBV3-2 ASSISGGNQPQH
TRBJ2-7 TRBV28 ASRRDRGFEQY
TRBJ2-2 TRBV3-1/TRBV3-2 ASSQVGQPNTGELF
TRBJ1-1 TRBV30 AWSRGRLGQVNTEAF
TRBJ1-3 TRBV7-6 ASSLVWGRAESGNTIY
TRBJ2-4 TRBV6-5 ASKEAGQGNIQY
TRBJ1-5 TRBV30 AWSVQAYSNQPQH
TRBJ2-3 TRBV6-6 ASSQSGRASDTQY
TRBJ2-2 TRBV7-9 ASSLSGGDTGELF
TRBJ2-3 TRBV18 ASSPRRQPSTDTQY
TRBJ2-5 TRBV10-3 AISESRQSGERETQY
TRBJ2-3 TRBV6-5 ASSYSGREGQY
TRBJ2-7 TRBV5-6 ASSSGPLSYEQY
TRBJ1-6 TRBV7-8 ASSSVVTRISPLH
TRBJ1-5 TRBV7-2 ASSRPGGSSVY
TRBJ2-7 TRBV9 ASSASGSLYEQY
TRBJ2-5 TRBV5-1 ASSAGPLETQY
TRBJ1-1 TRBV19 ASGPRDQGIMNTEAF
TRBJ1-3 TRBV19 ASSIGHPYSGNTIY
TRBJ2-1 TRBV18 ASSPTGGEQF
TRBJ1-2 TRBV3-1/TRBV3-2 ASGGGGPNYGYT
TRBJ1-2 TRBV3-1/TRBV3-2 ASSQRDNGYT
TRBJ1-2 TRBV28 ASRAGRANYGYT
TRBJ1-6 TRBV6-5 ASRGTGLVPLH
TRBJ2-2 TRBV19 ASSYSGQGADTGELF
TRBJ2-1 TRBV7-3 ASSLNQGQNNEQF